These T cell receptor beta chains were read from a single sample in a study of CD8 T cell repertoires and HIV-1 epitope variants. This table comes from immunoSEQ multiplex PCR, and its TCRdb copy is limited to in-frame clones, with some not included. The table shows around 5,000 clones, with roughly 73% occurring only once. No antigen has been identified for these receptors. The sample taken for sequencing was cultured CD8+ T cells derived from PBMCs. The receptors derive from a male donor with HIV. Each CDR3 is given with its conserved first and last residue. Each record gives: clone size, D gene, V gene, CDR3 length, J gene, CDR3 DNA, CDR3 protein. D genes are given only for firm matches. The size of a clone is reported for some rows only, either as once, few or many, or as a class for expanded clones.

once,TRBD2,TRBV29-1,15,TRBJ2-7,TGCAGCGTTGAAGATAAGCGGGGGGGAACCTACGAGCAGTACTTC,CSVEDKRGGTYEQYF
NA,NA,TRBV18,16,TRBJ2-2,TGTGCCAGCTCGCCAAGAAGGCTGGAGAACACCGGGGAGCTGTTTTTT,CASSPRRLENTGELFF
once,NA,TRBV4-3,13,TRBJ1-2,TGCGCCAGCAGCCAAAGGTCAGGGGCTGGCTACACCTTC,CASSQRSGAGYTF
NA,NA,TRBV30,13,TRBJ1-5,TGTGCCCTTCGGGGTCTCAGCAATCAGCCCCAGCATTTT,CALRGLSNQPQHF
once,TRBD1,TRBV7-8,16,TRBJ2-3,TGTGCCAGCAGCCCGCAGACAGGGGTACGCACAGATACGCAGTATTTT,CASSPQTGVRTDTQYF
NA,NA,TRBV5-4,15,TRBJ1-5,TGTGCCAGCAGCTTGGACGGGATTGTGGGGCAGCCCCAGCATTTT,CASSLDGIVGQPQHF
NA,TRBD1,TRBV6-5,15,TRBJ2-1,TGTGCCAGCAGTTACGCGGACAGGGGGCGAAATGAGCAGTTCTTC,CASSYADRGRNEQFF
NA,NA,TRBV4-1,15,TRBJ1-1,TGCGCCAGCAGCGACGGGGGGTCCGGAAACACTGAAGCTTTCTTT,CASSDGGSGNTEAFF
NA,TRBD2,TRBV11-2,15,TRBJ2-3,TGTGCCAGCAGCCGAGCCGGGGGGAGCACAGATACGCAGTATTTT,CASSRAGGSTDTQYF
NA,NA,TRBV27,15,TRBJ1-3,TGTGCCAGCAGTCTAACCGCAGGGTTTGGAAACACCATATATTTT,CASSLTAGFGNTIYF
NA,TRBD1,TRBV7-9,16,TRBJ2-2,TGTGCCAGCAGCCACCCCGGACAGGCGAACACCGGGGAGCTGTTTTTT,CASSHPGQANTGELFF
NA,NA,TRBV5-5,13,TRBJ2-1,TGTGCCAGCAGCTTCGGCAGCTACAATGAGCAGTTCTTC,CASSFGSYNEQFF
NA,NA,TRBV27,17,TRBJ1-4,TGTGCCAGCGCCTTTAGAGGGTTGGGACGGGCTAATGAAAAACTGTTTTTT,CASAFRGLGRANEKLFF
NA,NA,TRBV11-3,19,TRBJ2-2,TGTGCCAGCAGCTTAGAGAATAGAACAGTACCCACGAACACCGGGGAGCTGTTTTTT,CASSLENRTVPTNTGELFF
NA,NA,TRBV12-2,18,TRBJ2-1,TGTGCAAGTCGCTCGGGACAGGGTAAGAGAAAGGTCTACAATGAGCAGTTCTTC,CASRSGQGKRKVYNEQFF
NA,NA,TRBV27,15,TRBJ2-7,TGTGCCAGCAGTTTAATGGCAGGGTTCCACTACGAGCAGTACTTC,CASSLMAGFHYEQYF
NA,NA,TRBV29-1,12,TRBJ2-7,TGCAGCGTTGAAGAACCTCGGTACGAGCAGTACTTC,CSVEEPRYEQYF
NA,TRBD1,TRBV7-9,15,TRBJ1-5,TGTGCCAGCAGCTTAACAGGGGGTGGCAATCAGCCCCAGCATTTT,CASSLTGGGNQPQHF
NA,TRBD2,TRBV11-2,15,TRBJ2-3,TGTGCCAGCAGCTTTATGGGGGCGGGGGGAGATACGCAGTATTTT,CASSFMGAGGDTQYF
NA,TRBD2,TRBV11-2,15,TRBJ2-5,TGTGCCAGCAGCACGCCGGGACTAGCGGAAGAGACCCAGTACTTC,CASSTPGLAEETQYF
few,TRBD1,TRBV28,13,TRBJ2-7,TGTGCCAGCAGTTTCCGGGACAGCTACGAGCAGTACTTC,CASSFRDSYEQYF